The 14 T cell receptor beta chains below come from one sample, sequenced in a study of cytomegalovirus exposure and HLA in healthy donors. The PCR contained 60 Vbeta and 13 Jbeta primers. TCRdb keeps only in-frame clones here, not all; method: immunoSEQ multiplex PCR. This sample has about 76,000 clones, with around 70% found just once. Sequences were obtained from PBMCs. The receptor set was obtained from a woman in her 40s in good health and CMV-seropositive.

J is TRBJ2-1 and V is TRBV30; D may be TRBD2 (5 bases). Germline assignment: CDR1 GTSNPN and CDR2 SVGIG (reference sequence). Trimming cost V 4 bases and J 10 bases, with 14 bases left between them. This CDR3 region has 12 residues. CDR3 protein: CAWTGEVNEQFF. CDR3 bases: TGTGCCTGGACCGGGGAAGTGAACGAGCAGTTCTTC.

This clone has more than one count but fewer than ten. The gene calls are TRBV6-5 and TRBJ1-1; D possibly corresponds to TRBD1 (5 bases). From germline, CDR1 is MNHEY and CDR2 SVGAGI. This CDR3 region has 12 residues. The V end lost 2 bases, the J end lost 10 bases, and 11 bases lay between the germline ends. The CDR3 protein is CASSYPGGTAFF. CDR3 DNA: TGTGCCAGCAGTTACCCTGGGGGGACAGCTTTCTTT.

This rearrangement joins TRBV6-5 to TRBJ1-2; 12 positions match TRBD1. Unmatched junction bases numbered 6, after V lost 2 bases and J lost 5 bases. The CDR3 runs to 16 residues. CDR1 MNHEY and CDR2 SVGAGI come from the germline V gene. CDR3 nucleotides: TGTGCCAGCAGTTACCTGGGGGACAGGGGGCTTTATGGCTACACCTTC. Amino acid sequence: CASSYLGDRGLYGYTF.

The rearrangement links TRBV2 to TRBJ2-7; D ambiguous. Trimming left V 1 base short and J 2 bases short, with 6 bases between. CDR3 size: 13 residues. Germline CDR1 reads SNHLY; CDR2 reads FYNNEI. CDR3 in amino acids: CASSEGHAYEQYF. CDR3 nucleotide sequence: TGTGCCAGCAGTGAAGGTCATGCCTACGAGCAGTACTTC.

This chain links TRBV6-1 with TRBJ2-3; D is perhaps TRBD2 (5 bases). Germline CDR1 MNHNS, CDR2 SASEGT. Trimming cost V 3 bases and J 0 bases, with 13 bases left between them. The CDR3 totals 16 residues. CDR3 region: CASSELGLTSTDTQYF. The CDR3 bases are TGTGCCAGCAGTGAGCTCGGACTTACTAGCACAGATACGCAGTATTTT.

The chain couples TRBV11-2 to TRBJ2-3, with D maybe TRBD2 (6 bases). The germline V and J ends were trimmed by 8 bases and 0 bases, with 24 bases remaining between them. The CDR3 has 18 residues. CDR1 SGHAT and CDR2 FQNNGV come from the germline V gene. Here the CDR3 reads CASRGLLTDSSSTDTQYF. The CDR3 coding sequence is TGTGCCAGCCGGGGACTTTTGACCGATTCCTCTAGCACAGATACGCAGTATTTT.

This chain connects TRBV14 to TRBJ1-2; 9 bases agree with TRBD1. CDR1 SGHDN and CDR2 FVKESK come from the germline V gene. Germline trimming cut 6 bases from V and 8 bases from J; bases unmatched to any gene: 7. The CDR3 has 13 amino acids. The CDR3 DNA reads TGTGCCAGCAGTCGCGGACAGGGGCAGGGCTACACCTTC. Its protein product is CASSRGQGQGYTF.

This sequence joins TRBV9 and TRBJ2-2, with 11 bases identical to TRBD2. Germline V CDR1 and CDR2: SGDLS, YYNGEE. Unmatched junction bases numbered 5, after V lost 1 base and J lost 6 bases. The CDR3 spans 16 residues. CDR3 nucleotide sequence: TGTGCCAGCAGCGTAAGTGGGACTAGCGGCGCCGGGGAGCTGTTTTTT. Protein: CASSVSGTSGAGELFF.

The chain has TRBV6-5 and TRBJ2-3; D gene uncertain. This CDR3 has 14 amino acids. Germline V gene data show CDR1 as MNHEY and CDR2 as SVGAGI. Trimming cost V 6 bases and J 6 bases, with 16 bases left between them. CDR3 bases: TGTGCCAGCAGCACCTTATATGGCTTGGATACGCAGTATTTT. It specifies CASSTLYGLDTQYF.

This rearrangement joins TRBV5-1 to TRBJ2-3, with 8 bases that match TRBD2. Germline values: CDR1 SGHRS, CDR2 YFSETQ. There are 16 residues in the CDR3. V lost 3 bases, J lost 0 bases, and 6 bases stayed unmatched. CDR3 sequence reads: CASSWGGTSSTDTQYF. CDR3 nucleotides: TGCGCCAGCAGCTGGGGCGGGACTAGTAGCACAGATACGCAGTATTTT.

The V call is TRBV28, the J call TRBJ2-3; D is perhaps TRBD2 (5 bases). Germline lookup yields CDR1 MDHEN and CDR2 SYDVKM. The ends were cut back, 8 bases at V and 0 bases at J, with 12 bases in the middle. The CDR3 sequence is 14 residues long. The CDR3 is CASEFGESTDTQYF. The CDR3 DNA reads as TGTGCCAGCGAGTTCGGGGAGAGCACAGATACGCAGTATTTT.

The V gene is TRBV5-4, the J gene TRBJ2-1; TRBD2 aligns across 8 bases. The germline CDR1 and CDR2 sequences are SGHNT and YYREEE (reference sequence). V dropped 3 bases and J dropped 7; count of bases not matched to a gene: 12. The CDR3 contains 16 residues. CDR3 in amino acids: CASSSPGSGGTNEQFF. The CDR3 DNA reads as TGTGCCAGCAGCTCCCCCGGGAGCGGGGGCACGAATGAGCAGTTCTTC.

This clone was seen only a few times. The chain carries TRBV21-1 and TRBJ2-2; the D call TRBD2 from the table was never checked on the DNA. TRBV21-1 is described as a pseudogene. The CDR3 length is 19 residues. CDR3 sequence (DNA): TGTGCCAGCAGCAAAGAGGACTTACGGCCGCGAAGGGACACCGGGGAGCTGTTTTTT. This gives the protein CASSKEDLRPRRDTGELFF.

CDR3 nucleotides: TGTGCCAGCAGCTTGGAAAAACGCGGGCTTAATCAAGAGACCCAGTACTTC. This translates into CASSLEKRGLNQETQYF. The V call is TRBV5-4, the J call TRBJ2-5; D is perhaps TRBD2 (5 bases). The V end was cut by 0 bases, the J end by 2 bases, with 17 bases between. This CDR3 is 17 amino acids long. The germline V gene has CDR1 SGHNT and CDR2 YYREEE (reference sequence).